These 3 T cell receptor beta chains were all obtained from the same sample, sequenced in a study of OX40 agonist ivuxolimab in advanced cancers. Assay: immunoSEQ multiplex PCR; the TCRdb copy retains only in-frame clones and omits some. The top ten hold 1.1% to 1.5% of the sample, which has under 70,000 clones, 80% to 90% seen once. The sample in question was CD4+ or CD8+ T cells sorted from blood, obtained in a trial of the OX40 agonist ivuxolimab. All receptors derive from an adult with an advanced solid tumor such as melanoma, head and neck, liver or kidney cancer.

V gene TRBV28 combines with J gene TRBJ2-1; a weak D match, TRBD2 (6 bases). Trimming pared 4 bases from V and 1 base from J, leaving 11 bases between. The CDR3 is 15 amino acids. CDR1 and CDR2 from the germline V gene are MDHEN and SYDVKM. The CDR3 nucleotides read TGTGCCAGCAGTTCGACGGGGAGGTCCTACAATGAGCAGTTCTTC. This gives the protein CASSSTGRSYNEQFF.

The chain recombines TRBV6-1 with TRBJ2-7, with 10 bases identical to TRBD1. Germline CDR1 is MNHNS and CDR2 is SASEGT. This CDR3 spans 13 amino acids. V was pared by 5 bases and J by 7 bases, with 5 bases of the junction left unmatched. The CDR3 here is CASSRDRGREQYF. Here the CDR3 DNA reads TGTGCCAGCAGTCGGGACAGGGGACGGGAGCAGTACTTC.

The V call is TRBV7-8, the J call TRBJ2-3, with no clear D. The germline V and J ends were trimmed by 1 base and 6 bases, with 8 bases remaining between them. The CDR3 is made up of 13 amino acids. The germline CDR1 and CDR2 sequences are SGHVS and FQNEAQ. The CDR3 region has the DNA TGTGCCAGCAGCTTAGGGTTGGGTGATACGCAGTATTTT. Translating gives CASSLGLGDTQYF.